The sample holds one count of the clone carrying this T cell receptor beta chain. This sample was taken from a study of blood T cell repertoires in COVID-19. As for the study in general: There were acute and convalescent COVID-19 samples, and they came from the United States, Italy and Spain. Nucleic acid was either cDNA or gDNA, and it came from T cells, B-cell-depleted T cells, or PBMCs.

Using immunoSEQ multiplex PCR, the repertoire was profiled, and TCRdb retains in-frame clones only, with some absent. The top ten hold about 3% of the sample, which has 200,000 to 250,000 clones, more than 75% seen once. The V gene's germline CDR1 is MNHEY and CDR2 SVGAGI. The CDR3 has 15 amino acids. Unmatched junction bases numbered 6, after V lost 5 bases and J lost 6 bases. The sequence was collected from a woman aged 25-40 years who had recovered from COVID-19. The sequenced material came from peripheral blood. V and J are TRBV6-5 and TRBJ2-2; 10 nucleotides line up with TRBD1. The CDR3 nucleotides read TGTGCCAGCAGTCAGGGACAGGGGTCGGCCGGGGAGCTGTTTTTT. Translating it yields CASSQGQGSAGELFF.